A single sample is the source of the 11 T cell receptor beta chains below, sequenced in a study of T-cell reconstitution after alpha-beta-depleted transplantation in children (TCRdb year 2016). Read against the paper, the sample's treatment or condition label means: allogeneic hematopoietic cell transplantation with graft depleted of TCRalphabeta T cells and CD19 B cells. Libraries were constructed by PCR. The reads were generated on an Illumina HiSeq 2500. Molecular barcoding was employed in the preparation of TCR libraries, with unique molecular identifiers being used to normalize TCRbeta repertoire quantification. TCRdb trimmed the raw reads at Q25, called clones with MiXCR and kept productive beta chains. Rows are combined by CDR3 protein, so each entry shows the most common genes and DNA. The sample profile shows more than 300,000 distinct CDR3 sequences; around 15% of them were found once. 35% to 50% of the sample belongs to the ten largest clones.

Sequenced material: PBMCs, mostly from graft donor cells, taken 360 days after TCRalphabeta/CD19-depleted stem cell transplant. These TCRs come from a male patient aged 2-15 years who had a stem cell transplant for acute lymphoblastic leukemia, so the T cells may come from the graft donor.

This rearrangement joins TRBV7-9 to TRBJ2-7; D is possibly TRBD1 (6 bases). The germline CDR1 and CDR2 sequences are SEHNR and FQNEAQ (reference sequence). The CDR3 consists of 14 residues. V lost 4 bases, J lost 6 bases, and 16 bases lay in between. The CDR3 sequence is CASSSKGVSVEQYF. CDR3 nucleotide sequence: TGTGCCAGCAGCTCTAAGGGGGTTAGTGTCGAGCAGTACTTC.

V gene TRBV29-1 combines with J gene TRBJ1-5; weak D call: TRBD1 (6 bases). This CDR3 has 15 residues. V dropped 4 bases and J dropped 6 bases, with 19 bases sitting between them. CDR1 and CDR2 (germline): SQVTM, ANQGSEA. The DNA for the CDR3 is TGCAGCGTTGTCGTGGGGGGGGGCAGTGGTCAGCCCCAGCATTTT. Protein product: CSVVVGGGSGQPQHF.

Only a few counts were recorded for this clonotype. CDR3 region: CASSHDRVRPGELFF. The DNA for the CDR3 is TGCGCCAGCAGCCACGACAGGGTTCGACCCGGGGAGCTGTTTTTT. The chain combines TRBV5-1 with TRBJ2-2, with 7 bases aligning to TRBD1. V was pared by 4 bases and J by 6 bases, with 9 bases of the junction left unmatched. In germline, CDR1 is SGHRS, CDR2 YFSETQ. The CDR3 totals 15 residues.

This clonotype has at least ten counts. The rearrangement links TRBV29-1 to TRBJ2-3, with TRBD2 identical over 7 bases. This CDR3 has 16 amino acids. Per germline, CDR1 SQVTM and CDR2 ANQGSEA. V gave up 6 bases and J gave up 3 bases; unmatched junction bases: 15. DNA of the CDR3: TGCAGCGTCCCCGGGGGGACCGCGAGTAGGACAGATACGCAGTATTTT. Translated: CSVPGGTASRTDTQYF.

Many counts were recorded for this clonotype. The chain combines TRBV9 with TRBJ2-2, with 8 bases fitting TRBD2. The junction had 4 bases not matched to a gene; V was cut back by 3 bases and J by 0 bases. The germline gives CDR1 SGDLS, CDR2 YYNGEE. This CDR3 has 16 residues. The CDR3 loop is CASSELLAANTGELFF. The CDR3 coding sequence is TGTGCCAGCAGCGAACTACTAGCGGCGAACACCGGGGAGCTGTTTTTT.

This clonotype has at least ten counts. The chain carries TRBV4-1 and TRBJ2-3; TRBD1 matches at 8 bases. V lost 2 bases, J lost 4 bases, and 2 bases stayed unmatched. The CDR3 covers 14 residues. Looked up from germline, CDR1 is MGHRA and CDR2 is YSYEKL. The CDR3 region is CASSQTGGADTQYF. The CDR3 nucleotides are TGCGCCAGCAGCCAAACAGGGGGTGCAGATACGCAGTATTTT.

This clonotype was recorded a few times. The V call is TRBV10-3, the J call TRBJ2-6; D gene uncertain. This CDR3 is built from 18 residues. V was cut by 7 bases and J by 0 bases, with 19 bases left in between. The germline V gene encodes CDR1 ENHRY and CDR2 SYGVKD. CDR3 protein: CAITGWRGSSSGANVLTF. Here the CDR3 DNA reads TGTGCCATCACCGGCTGGCGAGGTTCCAGCTCTGGGGCCAACGTCCTGACTTTC.

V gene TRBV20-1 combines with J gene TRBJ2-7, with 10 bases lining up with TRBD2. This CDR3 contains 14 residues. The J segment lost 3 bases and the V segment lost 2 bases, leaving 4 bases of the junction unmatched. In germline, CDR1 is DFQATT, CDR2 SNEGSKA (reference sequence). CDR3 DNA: TGCAGTGCTAGATCGGCTAGCGGGAGCTACGAGCAGTACTTC. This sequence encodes CSARSASGSYEQYF.

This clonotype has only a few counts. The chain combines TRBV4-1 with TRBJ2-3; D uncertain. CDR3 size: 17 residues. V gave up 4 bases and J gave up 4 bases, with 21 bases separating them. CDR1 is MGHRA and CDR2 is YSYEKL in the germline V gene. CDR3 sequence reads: CASSRPPWSLEADTQYF. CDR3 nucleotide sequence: TGCGCCAGCAGCCGCCCTCCGTGGAGCCTCGAAGCAGATACGCAGTATTTT.

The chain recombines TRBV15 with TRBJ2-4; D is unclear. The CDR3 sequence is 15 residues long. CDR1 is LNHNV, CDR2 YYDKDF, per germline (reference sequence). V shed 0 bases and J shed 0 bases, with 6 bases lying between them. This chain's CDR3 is CATSRDPGAKNIQYF. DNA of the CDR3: TGTGCCACCAGCAGAGATCCGGGAGCCAAAAACATTCAGTACTTC.

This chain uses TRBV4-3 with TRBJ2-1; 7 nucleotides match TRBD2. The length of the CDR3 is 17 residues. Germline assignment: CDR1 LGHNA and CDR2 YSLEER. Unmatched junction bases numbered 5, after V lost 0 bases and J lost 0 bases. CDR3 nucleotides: TGCGCCAGCAGCCAAGAATCCCCGGGAGGCTCCTACAATGAGCAGTTCTTC. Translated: CASSQESPGGSYNEQFF.